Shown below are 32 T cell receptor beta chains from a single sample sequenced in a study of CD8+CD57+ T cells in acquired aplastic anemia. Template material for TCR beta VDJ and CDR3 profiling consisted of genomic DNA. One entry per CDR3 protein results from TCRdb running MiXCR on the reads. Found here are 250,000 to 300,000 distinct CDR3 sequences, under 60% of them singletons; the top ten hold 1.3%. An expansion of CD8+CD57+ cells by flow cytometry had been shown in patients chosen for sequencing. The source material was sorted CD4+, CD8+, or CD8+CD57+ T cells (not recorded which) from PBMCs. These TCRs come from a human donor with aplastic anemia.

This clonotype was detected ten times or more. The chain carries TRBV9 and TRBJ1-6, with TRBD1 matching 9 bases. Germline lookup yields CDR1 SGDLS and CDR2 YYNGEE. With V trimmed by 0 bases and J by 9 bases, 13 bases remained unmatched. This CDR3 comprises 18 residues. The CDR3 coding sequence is TGTGCCAGCAGCGTAGGTTGGGGGGGGACAGGGCGCGTTTCACCCCTCCACTTT. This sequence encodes CASSVGWGGTGRVSPLHF. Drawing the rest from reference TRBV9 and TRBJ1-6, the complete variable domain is DSGVTQTPKHLITATGQRVTLRCSPRSGDLSVYWYQQSLDQGLQFLIQYYNGEERAKGNILERFSAQQFPDLHSELNLSSLELGDSALYFCASSVGWGGTGRVSPLHFGNGTRLTVT.

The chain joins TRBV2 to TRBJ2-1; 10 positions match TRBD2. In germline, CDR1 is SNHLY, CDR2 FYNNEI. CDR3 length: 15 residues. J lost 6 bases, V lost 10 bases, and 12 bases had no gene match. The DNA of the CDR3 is TGTGCCACCTCCCGGGAGGGACTAGCGACCAATGAGCAGTTCTTC. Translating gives CATSREGLATNEQFF.

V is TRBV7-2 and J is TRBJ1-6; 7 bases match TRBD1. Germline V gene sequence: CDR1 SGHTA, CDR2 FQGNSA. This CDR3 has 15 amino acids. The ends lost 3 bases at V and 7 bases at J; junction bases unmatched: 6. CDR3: CASSLGDSRNSPLHF. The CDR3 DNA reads TGTGCCAGCAGCTTGGGGGACAGTCGGAATTCACCCCTCCACTTT.

DNA of the CDR3: TGTGCCACCAGTGATGAGGGAGGTAGGAAATACAATGAGCAGTTCTTC. It yields the protein CATSDEGGRKYNEQFF. The rearrangement joins TRBV24-1 to TRBJ2-1; TRBD2 might be the D (6 bases). Looked up from germline, CDR1 is KGHDR and CDR2 is SFDVKD. The CDR3 loop spans 16 amino acids. V was shortened by 3 bases and J by 4 bases, with 15 bases between the two germline ends.

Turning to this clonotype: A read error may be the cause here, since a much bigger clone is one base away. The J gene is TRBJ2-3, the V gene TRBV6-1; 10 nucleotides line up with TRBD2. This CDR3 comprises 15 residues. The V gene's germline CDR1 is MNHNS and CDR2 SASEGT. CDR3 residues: CASLKAGGWSETQYF. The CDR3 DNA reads TGTGCCAGCCTTAAAGCGGGGGGGTGGTCAGAGACGCAGTATTTT.

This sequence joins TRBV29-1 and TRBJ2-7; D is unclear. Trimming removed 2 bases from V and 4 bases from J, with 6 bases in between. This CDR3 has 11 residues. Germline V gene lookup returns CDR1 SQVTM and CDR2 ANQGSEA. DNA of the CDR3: TGCAGCGTTGAATTGGGGTACGAGCAGTACTTC. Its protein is CSVELGYEQYF.

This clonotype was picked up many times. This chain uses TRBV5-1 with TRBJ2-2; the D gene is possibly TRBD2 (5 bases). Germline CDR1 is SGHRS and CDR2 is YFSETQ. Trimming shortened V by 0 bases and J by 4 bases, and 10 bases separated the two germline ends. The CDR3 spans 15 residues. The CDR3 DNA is TGCGCCAGCAGCTTGGAACTAGTGGGCACCGGGGAGCTGTTTTTT. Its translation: CASSLELVGTGELFF.

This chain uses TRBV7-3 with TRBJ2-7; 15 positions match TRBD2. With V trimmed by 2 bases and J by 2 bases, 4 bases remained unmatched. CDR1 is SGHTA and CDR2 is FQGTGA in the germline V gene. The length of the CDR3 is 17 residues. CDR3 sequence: CASSLGLAGGLPYEQYF. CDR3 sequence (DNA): TGTGCCAGCAGCTTAGGACTAGCGGGGGGGCTCCCCTACGAGCAGTACTTC.

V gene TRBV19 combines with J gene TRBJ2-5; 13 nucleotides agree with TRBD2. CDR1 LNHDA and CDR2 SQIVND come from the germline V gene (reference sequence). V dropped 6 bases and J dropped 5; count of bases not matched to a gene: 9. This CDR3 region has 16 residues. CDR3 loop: CASRTRTSGSGETQYF. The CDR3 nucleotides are TGTGCCAGTAGGACTCGGACTAGCGGGAGCGGGGAGACCCAGTACTTC.

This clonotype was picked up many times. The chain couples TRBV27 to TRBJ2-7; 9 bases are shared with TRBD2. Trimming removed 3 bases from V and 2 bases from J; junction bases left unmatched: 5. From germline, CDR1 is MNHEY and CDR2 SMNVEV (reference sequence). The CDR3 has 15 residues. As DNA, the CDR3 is TGTGCCAGCAGTTTCATAGCGGGAGCCCCCTACGAGCAGTACTTC. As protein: CASSFIAGAPYEQYF.

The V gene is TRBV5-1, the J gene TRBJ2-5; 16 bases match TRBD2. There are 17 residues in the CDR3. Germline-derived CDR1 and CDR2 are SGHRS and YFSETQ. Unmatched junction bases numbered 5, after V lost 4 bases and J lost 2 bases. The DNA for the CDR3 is TGCGCCAGCAGCGGAGGGACTAGCGGGAGGGGACAAGAGACCCAGTACTTC. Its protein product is CASSGGTSGRGQETQYF.

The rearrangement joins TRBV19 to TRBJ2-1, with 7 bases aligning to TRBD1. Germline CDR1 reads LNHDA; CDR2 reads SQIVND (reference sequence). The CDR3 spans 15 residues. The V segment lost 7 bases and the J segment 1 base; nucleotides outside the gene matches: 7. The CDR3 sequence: CASTPDRASYNEQFF. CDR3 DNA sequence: TGTGCCAGTACCCCCGACAGGGCTTCCTACAATGAGCAGTTCTTC.

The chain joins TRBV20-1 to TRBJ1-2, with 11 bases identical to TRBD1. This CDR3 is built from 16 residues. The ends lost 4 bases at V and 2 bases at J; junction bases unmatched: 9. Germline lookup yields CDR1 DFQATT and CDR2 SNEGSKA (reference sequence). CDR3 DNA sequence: TGCAGTGCTATCCGGGACAGGGGGTTTAAGAACTATGGCTACACCTTC. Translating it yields CSAIRDRGFKNYGYTF.

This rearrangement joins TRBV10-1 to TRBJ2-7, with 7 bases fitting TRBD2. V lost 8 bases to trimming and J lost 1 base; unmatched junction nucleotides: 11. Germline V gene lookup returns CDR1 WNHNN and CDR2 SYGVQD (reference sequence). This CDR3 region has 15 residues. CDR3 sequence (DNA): TGCGCCAGCCGAACCCGGGGGGTCCTGTCCTACGAGCAGTACTTC. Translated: CASRTRGVLSYEQYF.

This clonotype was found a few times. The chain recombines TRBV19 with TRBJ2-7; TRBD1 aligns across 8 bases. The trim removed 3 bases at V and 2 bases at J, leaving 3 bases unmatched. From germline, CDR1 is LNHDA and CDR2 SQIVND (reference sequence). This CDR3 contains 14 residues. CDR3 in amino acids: CASSMGTGTYEQYF. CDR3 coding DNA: TGTGCCAGTAGTATGGGGACAGGAACCTACGAGCAGTACTTC.

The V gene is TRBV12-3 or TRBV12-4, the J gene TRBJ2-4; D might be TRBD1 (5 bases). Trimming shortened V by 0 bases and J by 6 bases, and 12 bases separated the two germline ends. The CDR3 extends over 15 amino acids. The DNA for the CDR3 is TGTGCCAGCAGTTTAGCTAGGGGTCGCACAAACATTCAGTACTTC. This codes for CASSLARGRTNIQYF.

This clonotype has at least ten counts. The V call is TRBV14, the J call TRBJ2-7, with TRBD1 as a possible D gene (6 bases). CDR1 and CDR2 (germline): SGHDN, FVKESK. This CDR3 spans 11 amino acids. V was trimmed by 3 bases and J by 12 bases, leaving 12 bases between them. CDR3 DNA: TGTGCCAGCAGCCAGACTGGACAGAGGTACTTC. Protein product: CASSQTGQRYF.

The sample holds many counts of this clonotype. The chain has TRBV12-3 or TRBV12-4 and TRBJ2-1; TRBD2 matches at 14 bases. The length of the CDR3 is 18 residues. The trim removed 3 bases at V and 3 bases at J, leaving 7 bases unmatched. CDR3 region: CASSFSTSGRVNYNEQFF. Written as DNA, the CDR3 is TGTGCCAGCAGTTTTTCGACTAGCGGGAGGGTCAACTACAATGAGCAGTTCTTC.

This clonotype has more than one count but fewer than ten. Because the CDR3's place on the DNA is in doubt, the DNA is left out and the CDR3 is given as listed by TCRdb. The CDR3 loop reads CNVDFGPGGDTQYF. This chain uses TRBV29-1 with TRBJ2-3; the tabulated D call, TRBD1, remains unverified against the DNA. With termini counted, the CDR3 has 14 amino acids. Germline V gives CDR1 SQVTM, CDR2 ANQGSEA.

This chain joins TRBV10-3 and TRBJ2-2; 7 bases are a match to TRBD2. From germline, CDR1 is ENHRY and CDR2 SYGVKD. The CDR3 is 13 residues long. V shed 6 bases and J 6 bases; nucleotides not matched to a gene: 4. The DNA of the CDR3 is TGTGCCATCAGGAGACTAGCATCCGGGGAGCTGTTTTTT. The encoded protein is CAIRRLASGELFF.

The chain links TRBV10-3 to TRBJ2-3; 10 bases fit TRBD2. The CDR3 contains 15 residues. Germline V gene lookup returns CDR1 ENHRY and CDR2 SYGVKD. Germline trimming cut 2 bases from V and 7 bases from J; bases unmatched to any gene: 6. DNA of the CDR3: TGTGCCATCAGTGAGAGCGGGGGGGCTTTAAATACGCAGTATTTT. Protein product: CAISESGGALNTQYF.

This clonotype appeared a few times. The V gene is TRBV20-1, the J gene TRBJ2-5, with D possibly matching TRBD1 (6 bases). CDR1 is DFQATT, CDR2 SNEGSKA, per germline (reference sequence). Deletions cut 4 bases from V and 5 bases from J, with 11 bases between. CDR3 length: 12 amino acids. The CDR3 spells CSAIDRLETQYF. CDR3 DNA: TGCAGTGCTATAGACAGGCTTGAGACCCAGTACTTC.

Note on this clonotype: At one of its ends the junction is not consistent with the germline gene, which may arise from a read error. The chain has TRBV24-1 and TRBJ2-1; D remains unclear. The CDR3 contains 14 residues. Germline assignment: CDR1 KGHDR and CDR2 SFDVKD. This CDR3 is CATSDPSNRSPSLF. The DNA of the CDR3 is TGTGCCACCAGTGATCCCTCCAACCGATCTCCTTCTCTCTTC.

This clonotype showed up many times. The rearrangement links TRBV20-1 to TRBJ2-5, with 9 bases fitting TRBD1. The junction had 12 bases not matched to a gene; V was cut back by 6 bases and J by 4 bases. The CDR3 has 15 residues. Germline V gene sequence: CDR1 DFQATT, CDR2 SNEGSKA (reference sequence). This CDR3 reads CSAYDRDRVGETQYF. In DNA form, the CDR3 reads TGCAGTGCCTACGACCGGGACAGGGTGGGAGAGACCCAGTACTTC.

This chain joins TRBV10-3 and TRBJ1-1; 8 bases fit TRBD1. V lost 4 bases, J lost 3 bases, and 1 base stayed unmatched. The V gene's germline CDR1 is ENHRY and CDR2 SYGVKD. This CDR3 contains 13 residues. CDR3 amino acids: CAISGTGYTEAFF. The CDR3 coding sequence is TGTGCCATCAGTGGGACAGGGTACACTGAAGCTTTCTTT.

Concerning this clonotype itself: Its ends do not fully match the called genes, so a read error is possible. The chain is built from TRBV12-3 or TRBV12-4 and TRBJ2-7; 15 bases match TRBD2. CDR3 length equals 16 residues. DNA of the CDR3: TGTGCCAGCAGCCCCGGGACTAGCGGGAGGAGTAGCGAGCAGGACTTC. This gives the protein CASSPGTSGRSSEQDF.

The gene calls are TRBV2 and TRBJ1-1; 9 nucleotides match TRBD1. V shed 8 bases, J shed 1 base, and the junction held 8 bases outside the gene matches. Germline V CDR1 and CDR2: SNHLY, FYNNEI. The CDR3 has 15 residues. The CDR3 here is CASLEQGARNTEAFF. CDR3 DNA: TGTGCCAGCTTAGAACAGGGGGCTCGGAACACTGAAGCTTTCTTT. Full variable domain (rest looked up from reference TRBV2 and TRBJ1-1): EPEVTQTPSHQVTQMGQEVILRCVPISNHLYFYWYRQILGQKVEFLVSFYNNEISEKSEIFDDQFSVERPDGSNFTLKIRSTKLEDSAMYFCASLEQGARNTEAFFGQGTRLTVV.

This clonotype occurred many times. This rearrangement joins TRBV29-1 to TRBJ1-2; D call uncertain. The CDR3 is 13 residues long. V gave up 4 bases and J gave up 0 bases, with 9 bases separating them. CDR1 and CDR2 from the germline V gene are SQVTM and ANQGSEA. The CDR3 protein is CSVGRESNYGYTF. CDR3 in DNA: TGCAGCGTTGGCCGTGAATCTAACTATGGCTACACCTTC.

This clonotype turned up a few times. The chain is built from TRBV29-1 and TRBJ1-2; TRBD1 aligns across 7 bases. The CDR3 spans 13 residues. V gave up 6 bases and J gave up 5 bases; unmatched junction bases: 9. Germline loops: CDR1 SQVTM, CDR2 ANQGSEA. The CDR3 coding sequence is TGCAGCGTAGAGACAGGGTTCCAGTATGGCTACACCTTC. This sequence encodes CSVETGFQYGYTF.

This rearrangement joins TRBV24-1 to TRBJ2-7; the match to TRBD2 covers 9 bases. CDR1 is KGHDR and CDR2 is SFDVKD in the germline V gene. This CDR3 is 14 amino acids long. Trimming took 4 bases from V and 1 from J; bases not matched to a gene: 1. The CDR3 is CATSDSGRSYEQYF. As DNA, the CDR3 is TGTGCCACCAGTGACAGCGGGAGGTCCTACGAGCAGTACTTC.

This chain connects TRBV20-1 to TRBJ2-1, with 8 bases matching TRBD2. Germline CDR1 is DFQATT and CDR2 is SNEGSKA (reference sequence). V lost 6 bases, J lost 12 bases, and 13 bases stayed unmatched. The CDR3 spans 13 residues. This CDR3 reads CSAPGLAGEGQFF. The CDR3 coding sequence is TGCAGTGCACCCGGACTAGCAGGGGAGGGGCAGTTCTTC.

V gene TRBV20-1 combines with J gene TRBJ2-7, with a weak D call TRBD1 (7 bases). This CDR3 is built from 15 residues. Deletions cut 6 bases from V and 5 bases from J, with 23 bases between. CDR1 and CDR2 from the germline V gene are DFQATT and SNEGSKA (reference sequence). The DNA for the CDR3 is TGCAGTGCCAGGGGGGTAGGGGGGCCGGGGCACGAGCAGTACTTC. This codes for CSARGVGGPGHEQYF.